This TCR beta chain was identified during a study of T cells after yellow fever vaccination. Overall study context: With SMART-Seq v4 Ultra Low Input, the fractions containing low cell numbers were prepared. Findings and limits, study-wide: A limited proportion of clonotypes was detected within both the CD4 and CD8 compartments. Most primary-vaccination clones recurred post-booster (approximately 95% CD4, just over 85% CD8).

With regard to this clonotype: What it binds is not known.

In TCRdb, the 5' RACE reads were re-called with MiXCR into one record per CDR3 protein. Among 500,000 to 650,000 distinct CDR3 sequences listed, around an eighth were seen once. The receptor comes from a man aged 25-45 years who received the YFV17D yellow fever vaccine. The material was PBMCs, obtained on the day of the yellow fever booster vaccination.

CDR3 in DNA: TGTGCCAGTAGTATAAACAGGGACACTGAAGCTTTCTTT. Translating gives CASSINRDTEAFF. The gene calls are TRBV19 and TRBJ1-1; TRBD1 might be the D (6 bases). CDR1 LNHDA and CDR2 SQIVND come from the germline V gene (reference sequence). The V end lost 2 bases, the J end lost 3 bases, and 7 bases lay between the germline ends. The CDR3 sequence is 13 residues long.